This entry lists 16 T cell receptor beta chains sequenced from one sample in a study of blood T cell repertoires in COVID-19. TCRdb's copy holds only in-frame clones and misses some; the assay was immunoSEQ multiplex PCR. The sample lists about 150,000 clones, roughly 84% occurring once. Sequences were obtained from peripheral blood. The source is a woman at least 80 years old with active or convalescent COVID-19.

The gene calls are TRBV18 and TRBJ2-3; D ambiguous. Germline V lookup: CDR1 KGHSH, CDR2 LQKENI. Trimming took off 3 bases at V and 7 bases at J, with 5 bases between the two ends. The CDR3 runs to 11 residues. The CDR3 DNA sequence: TGTGCCAGCTCACCCGAGAATACGCAGTATTTT. Its translation: CASSPENTQYF. The entire variable domain, with the rest obtained from reference TRBV18 and TRBJ2-3, is as follows: NAGVMQNPRHLVRRRGQEARLRCSPMKGHSHVYWYRQLPEEGLKFMVYLQKENIIDESGMPKERFSAEFPKEGPSILRIQQVVRGDSAAYFCASSPENTQYFGPGTRLTVL.

V is TRBV4-1 and J is TRBJ1-3; TRBD1 aligns across 7 bases. Germline V gene lookup returns CDR1 MGHRA and CDR2 YSYEKL. V lost 0 bases and J lost 4; bases outside the gene matches: 9. The CDR3 sequence is 17 residues long. The CDR3: CASSQEGDRVGGNTIYF. CDR3 sequence (DNA): TGCGCCAGCAGCCAAGAGGGAGACAGGGTAGGAGGAAACACCATATATTTT.

Here the CDR3 DNA reads TGTGCCAGCAGCTTGGCCCAAATGACTTACTCCTCCTACGAGCAGTACTTC. This translates into CASSLAQMTYSSYEQYF. This sequence joins TRBV5-5 and TRBJ2-7; unclear D gene. V shed 0 bases and J shed 0 bases, with 16 bases lying between them. In germline, CDR1 is SGHKS, CDR2 YYEKEE (reference sequence). The CDR3 is made up of 17 amino acids.

This clone showed up just once. The chain uses TRBV7-9 and TRBJ1-3; D might be TRBD1 (5 bases). V lost 4 bases, J lost 0 bases, and 10 bases lay in between. The CDR3 has 15 residues. Per the germline V gene, CDR1 is SEHNR and CDR2 is FQNEAQ (reference sequence). CDR3 in DNA: TGTGCCAGCAGCTCGGGGGTTTACTCTGGAAACACCATATATTTT. Translated: CASSSGVYSGNTIYF.

This clone has a single count. J is TRBJ1-1 and V is TRBV6-5, with 8 bases aligning to TRBD1. This CDR3 spans 13 amino acids. Germline-derived CDR1 and CDR2 are MNHEY and SVGAGI. The J segment lost 11 bases and the V segment lost 2 bases, leaving 7 bases of the junction unmatched. DNA of the CDR3: TGTGCCAGCAGTTACAGGCAGGGGGCGCTTGCTTTCTTT. It yields the protein CASSYRQGALAFF.

A few counts support this clone. CDR3 loop: CASGLSGQGTEAFF. CDR3 sequence (DNA): TGTGCTAGTGGTTTGTCGGGACAGGGCACTGAAGCTTTCTTT. This chain links TRBV12-5 with TRBJ1-1; 9 nucleotides line up with TRBD1. The CDR3 sequence is 14 residues long. The germline V gene has CDR1 LGHNT and CDR2 FRNRAP. Trimming at V came to 2 bases and at J to 4 bases, leaving 2 bases not matched to a gene.

The rearrangement uses TRBV3-1 (or the pseudogene TRBV3-2) and TRBJ1-3; TRBD1 agrees at 10 bases. The CDR3 sequence is 18 residues long. CDR1 is LGHDT, CDR2 YNNKEL, per germline (reference sequence). Trimming at V came to 3 bases and at J to 1 base, leaving 9 bases not matched to a gene. The CDR3 DNA reads TGTGCCAGCAGCCACCGGGACAGGGGAACACCTTCTGGAAACACCATATATTTT. Translated: CASSHRDRGTPSGNTIYF.

This chain connects TRBV24-1 to TRBJ2-3, with 8 bases aligning to TRBD2. Losses at the gene ends were 0 bases for V and 4 bases for J; bases not matched to a gene: 5. Germline CDR1 reads KGHDR; CDR2 reads SFDVKD. The CDR3 extends over 16 amino acids. The CDR3 DNA follows: TGTGCCACCAGTGATTTGAGCGGGAGTCGTTCAGATACGCAGTATTTT. Translated, it gives CATSDLSGSRSDTQYF.

The J gene is TRBJ1-2, the V gene TRBV7-8; tentative D call: TRBD1 (6 bases). CDR1 and CDR2 (germline): SGHVS, FQNEAQ. This CDR3 has 13 residues. Between the trimmed V and J ends, which lost 5 bases and 8 bases, there was a span of 15 bases. The CDR3 DNA reads TGTGCCAGCAGCCCCAACAGGGCTGGGGGCTACACCTTC. Its protein is CASSPNRAGGYTF.

This clone was recorded a few times. This rearrangement joins TRBV28 to TRBJ1-4, with 7 bases aligning to TRBD1. V was clipped by 4 bases and J by 7 bases; unmatched bases: 12. Germline V CDR1 and CDR2: MDHEN, SYDVKM. The CDR3 totals 16 residues. CDR3 nucleotides: TGTGCCAGCAGTTATATACTTGGGCAGGGGGGTGAAAAACTGTTTTTT. As protein: CASSYILGQGGEKLFF.

This clone was seen once. The chain uses TRBV7-6 and TRBJ2-5, with TRBD2 matching 7 bases. The V gene's germline CDR1 is SGHVS and CDR2 FNYEAQ. The CDR3 length is 18 residues. The junction had 18 bases not matched to a gene; V was cut back by 5 bases and J by 3 bases. CDR3: CASSQVPPGGTAKETQYF. The CDR3 coding sequence is TGTGCCAGCAGCCAAGTCCCCCCCGGGGGGACGGCTAAAGAGACCCAGTACTTC. The full variable domain, completed using reference TRBV7-6 and TRBJ2-5, is GAGVSQSPRYKVTKRGQDVALRCDPISGHVSLYWYRQALGQGPEFLTYFNYEAQQDKSGLPNDRFSAERPEGSISTLTIQRTEQRDSAMYRCASSQVPPGGTAKETQYFGPGTRLLVL.

This chain links TRBV19 with TRBJ1-2, with TRBD1 as a possible D gene (6 bases). Germline V gene data show CDR1 as LNHDA and CDR2 as SQIVND (reference sequence). This CDR3 region has 13 residues. Trimming shortened V by 4 bases and J by 3 bases, and 9 bases separated the two germline ends. CDR3 DNA sequence: TGTGCCAGTAGTACGGGGGGCGACTATGGCTACACCTTC. Protein sequence: CASSTGGDYGYTF. The whole variable domain, remainder taken from reference TRBV19 and TRBJ1-2, is DGGITQSPKYLFRKEGQNVTLSCEQNLNHDAMYWYRQDPGQGLRLIYYSQIVNDFQKGDIAEGYSVSREKKESFPLTVTSAQKNPTAFYLCASSTGGDYGYTFGSGTRLTVV.

In its sample, this clone was seen many times. The rearrangement uses TRBV27 and TRBJ1-2, with no clear D. CDR3 length: 13 amino acids. The germline V gene has CDR1 MNHEY and CDR2 SMNVEV (reference sequence). The ends were cut back, 0 bases at V and 3 bases at J, with 5 bases in the middle. The CDR3 loop reads CASSLSAYYGYTF. DNA of the CDR3: TGTGCCAGCAGTTTATCGGCTTACTATGGCTACACCTTC.

The chain links TRBV18 to TRBJ2-3; 9 bases are shared with TRBD2. CDR3 size: 18 residues. V lost 3 bases and J lost 3; bases outside the gene matches: 13. Germline lookup yields CDR1 KGHSH and CDR2 LQKENI. The CDR3 DNA sequence: TGTGCCAGCTCACCGACTAGCGGACATACCCTCGAAACAGATACGCAGTATTTT. Amino acids: CASSPTSGHTLETDTQYF.

This chain joins TRBV28 and TRBJ2-1, with TRBD2 matching 7 bases. The CDR3 is 15 residues long. The germline gives CDR1 MDHEN, CDR2 SYDVKM. Germline trimming cut 6 bases from V and 9 bases from J; bases unmatched to any gene: 14. CDR3 coding DNA: TGTGCCAGCAGCGTAACCGGGAGGAAAGTTGGTGAGCAGTTCTTC. The encoded protein is CASSVTGRKVGEQFF.

The chain couples TRBV19 to TRBJ1-1, with 11 bases that match TRBD1. The CDR3 runs to 15 residues. Trimming at V came to 6 bases and at J to 5 bases, leaving 8 bases not matched to a gene. Germline values: CDR1 LNHDA, CDR2 SQIVND (reference sequence). Written as DNA, the CDR3 is TGTGCCAGTAGACCGGGACAGGGGGTCGAAACTGAAGCTTTCTTT. This gives the protein CASRPGQGVETEAFF.